This T cell receptor beta chain was found in a study of human T cells and chemical hapten exposure. Deletions cut 8 bases from V and 4 bases from J, with 5 bases between. Germline CDR1 and CDR2: MDHEN and SYDVKM. CDR3 size: 10 residues. The sample's time point: patch test 1, 2 weeks after DPC sensitization. Specified treatment: therapeutic diphenylcyclopropenone sensitization with weekly scalp DPC. Venepuncture was done earlier than the placement of each patch test. TCRdb reprocessed the RACE reads via MiXCR and lists one record per CDR3 protein. The sample consists of 180,000 or so distinct CDR3 sequences, about 22% of them appearing once.

The origin of this receptor is a woman between 45 and 60 years old with alopecia areata. Some clones in this sample may be carry-over from other donors' samples. The gene calls are TRBV28 and TRBJ1-2; no clear D gene. Here the sequenced sample was whole blood, taken in connection with sensitization to the hapten diphenylcyclopropenone (DPC). The CDR3 coding sequence is TGTGCCAGCTATCGCTATGGCTACACCTTC. Translation gives CASYRYGYTF.